This paragraph covers one T cell receptor (beta chain) sequence. Measured with immunoSEQ multiplex PCR; TCRdb has only the in-frame clones, and not every one. The table has 90,000 to 120,000 clones, 80% to 95% seen once. The source of the sample is a study of blood T cell repertoires in COVID-19. This CDR3 has 13 residues. Germline CDR1 and CDR2: GTSNPN and SVGIG (reference sequence). Trimming took off 1 base at V and 2 bases at J, with 7 bases between the two ends. Source material: peripheral blood. The chain couples TRBV30 to TRBJ2-3; D perhaps matches TRBD2 (5 bases). This receptor was obtained from a man between 65 and 85 years old with acute or convalescent COVID-19. Here the CDR3 reads CAWSGGSTDTQYF. The CDR3 DNA follows: TGTGCCTGGAGTGGCGGGTCCACAGATACGCAGTATTTT.